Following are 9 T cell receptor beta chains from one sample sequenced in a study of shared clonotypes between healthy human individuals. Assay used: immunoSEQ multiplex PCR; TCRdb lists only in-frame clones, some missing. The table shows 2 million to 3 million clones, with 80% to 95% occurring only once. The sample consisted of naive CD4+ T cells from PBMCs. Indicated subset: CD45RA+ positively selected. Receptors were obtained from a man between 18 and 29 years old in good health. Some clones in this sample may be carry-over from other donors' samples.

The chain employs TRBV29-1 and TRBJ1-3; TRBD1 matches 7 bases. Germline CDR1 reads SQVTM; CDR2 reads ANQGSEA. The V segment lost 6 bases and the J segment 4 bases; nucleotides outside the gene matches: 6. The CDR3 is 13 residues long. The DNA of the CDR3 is TGCAGCGTCGGACAGGAGATGGGAAACACCATATATTTT. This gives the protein CSVGQEMGNTIYF.

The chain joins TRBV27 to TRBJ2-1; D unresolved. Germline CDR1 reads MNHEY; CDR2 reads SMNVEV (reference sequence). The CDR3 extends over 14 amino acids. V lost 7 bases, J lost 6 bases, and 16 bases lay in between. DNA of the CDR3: TGTGCCAGCATCGACGGGCTAGAACCCAATGAGCAGTTCTTC. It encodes CASIDGLEPNEQFF.

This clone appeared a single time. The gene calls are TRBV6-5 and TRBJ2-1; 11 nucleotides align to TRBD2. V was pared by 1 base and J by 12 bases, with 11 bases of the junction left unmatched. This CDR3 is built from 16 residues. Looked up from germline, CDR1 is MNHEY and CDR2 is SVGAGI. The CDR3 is CASSYFVTSGIQAQFF. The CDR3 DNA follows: TGTGCCAGCAGTTACTTTGTGACTAGCGGGATCCAGGCGCAGTTCTTC.

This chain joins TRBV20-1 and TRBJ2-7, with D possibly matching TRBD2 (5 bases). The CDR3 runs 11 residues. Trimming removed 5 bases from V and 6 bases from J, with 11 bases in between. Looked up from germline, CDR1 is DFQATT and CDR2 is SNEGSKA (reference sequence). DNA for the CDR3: TGCAGTGCTGGCGGGCTAGTCGAGCAGTACTTC. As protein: CSAGGLVEQYF.

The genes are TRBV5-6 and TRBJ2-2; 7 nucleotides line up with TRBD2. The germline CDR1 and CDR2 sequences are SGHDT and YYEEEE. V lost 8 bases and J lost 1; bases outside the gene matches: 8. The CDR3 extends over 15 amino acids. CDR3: CASHRGGGNTGELFF. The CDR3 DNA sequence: TGTGCCAGTCACCGCGGCGGGGGGAACACCGGGGAGCTGTTTTTT.

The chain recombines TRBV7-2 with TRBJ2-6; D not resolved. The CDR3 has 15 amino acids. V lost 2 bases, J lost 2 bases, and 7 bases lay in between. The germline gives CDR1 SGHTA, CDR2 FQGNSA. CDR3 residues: CASSLNPAGANVLTF. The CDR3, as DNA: TGTGCCAGCAGCTTAAACCCCGCTGGGGCCAACGTCCTGACTTTC.

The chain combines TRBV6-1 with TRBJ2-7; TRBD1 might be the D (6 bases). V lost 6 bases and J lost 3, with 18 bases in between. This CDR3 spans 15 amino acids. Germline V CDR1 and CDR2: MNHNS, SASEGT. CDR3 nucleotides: TGTGCCAGCAGATACAGGGTTTTTACTAACTACGAGCAGTACTTC. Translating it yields CASRYRVFTNYEQYF.

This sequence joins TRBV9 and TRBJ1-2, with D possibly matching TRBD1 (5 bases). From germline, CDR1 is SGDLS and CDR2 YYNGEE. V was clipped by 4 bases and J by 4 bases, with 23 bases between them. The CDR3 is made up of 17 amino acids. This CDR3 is CASSPKGGGAGGYGYTF. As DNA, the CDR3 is TGTGCCAGCAGCCCTAAGGGAGGTGGGGCAGGCGGCTATGGCTACACCTTC.

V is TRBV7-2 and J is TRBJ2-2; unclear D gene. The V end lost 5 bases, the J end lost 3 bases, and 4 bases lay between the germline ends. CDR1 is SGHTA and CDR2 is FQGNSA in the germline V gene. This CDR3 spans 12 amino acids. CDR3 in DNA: TGTGCCAGCAGCCTTCACACCGGGGAGCTGTTTTTT. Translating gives CASSLHTGELFF.